The clone carrying this T cell receptor (beta chain) was seen a single time. Method: immunoSEQ multiplex PCR; TCRdb's copy keeps in-frame clones and lacks some. The sample lists around 300,000 clones; about 87% were seen once. The record originates from a study of blood T cell repertoires in COVID-19. Turning to the study itself: The United States, Italy and Spain supplied acute and convalescent COVID-19 samples.

V was clipped by 1 base and J by 4 bases, with 12 bases between them. This CDR3 contains 15 residues. Germline V gives CDR1 SGHRS, CDR2 YFSETQ. The V gene is TRBV5-1, the J gene TRBJ2-1; D is ambiguous. Sequenced sample: peripheral blood. The TCR comes from a middle-aged woman with acute or convalescent COVID-19. CDR3 amino acids: CASSLSPTKYNEQFF. In DNA form, the CDR3 reads TGCGCCAGCAGCTTGTCCCCGACAAAATACAATGAGCAGTTCTTC. The variable domain in full, completed from reference TRBV5-1 and TRBJ2-1, reads KAGVTQTPRYLIKTRGQQVTLSCSPISGHRSVSWYQQTPGQGLQFLFEYFSETQRNKGNFPGRFSGRQFSNSRSEMNVSTLELGDSALYLCASSLSPTKYNEQFFGPGTRLTVL.